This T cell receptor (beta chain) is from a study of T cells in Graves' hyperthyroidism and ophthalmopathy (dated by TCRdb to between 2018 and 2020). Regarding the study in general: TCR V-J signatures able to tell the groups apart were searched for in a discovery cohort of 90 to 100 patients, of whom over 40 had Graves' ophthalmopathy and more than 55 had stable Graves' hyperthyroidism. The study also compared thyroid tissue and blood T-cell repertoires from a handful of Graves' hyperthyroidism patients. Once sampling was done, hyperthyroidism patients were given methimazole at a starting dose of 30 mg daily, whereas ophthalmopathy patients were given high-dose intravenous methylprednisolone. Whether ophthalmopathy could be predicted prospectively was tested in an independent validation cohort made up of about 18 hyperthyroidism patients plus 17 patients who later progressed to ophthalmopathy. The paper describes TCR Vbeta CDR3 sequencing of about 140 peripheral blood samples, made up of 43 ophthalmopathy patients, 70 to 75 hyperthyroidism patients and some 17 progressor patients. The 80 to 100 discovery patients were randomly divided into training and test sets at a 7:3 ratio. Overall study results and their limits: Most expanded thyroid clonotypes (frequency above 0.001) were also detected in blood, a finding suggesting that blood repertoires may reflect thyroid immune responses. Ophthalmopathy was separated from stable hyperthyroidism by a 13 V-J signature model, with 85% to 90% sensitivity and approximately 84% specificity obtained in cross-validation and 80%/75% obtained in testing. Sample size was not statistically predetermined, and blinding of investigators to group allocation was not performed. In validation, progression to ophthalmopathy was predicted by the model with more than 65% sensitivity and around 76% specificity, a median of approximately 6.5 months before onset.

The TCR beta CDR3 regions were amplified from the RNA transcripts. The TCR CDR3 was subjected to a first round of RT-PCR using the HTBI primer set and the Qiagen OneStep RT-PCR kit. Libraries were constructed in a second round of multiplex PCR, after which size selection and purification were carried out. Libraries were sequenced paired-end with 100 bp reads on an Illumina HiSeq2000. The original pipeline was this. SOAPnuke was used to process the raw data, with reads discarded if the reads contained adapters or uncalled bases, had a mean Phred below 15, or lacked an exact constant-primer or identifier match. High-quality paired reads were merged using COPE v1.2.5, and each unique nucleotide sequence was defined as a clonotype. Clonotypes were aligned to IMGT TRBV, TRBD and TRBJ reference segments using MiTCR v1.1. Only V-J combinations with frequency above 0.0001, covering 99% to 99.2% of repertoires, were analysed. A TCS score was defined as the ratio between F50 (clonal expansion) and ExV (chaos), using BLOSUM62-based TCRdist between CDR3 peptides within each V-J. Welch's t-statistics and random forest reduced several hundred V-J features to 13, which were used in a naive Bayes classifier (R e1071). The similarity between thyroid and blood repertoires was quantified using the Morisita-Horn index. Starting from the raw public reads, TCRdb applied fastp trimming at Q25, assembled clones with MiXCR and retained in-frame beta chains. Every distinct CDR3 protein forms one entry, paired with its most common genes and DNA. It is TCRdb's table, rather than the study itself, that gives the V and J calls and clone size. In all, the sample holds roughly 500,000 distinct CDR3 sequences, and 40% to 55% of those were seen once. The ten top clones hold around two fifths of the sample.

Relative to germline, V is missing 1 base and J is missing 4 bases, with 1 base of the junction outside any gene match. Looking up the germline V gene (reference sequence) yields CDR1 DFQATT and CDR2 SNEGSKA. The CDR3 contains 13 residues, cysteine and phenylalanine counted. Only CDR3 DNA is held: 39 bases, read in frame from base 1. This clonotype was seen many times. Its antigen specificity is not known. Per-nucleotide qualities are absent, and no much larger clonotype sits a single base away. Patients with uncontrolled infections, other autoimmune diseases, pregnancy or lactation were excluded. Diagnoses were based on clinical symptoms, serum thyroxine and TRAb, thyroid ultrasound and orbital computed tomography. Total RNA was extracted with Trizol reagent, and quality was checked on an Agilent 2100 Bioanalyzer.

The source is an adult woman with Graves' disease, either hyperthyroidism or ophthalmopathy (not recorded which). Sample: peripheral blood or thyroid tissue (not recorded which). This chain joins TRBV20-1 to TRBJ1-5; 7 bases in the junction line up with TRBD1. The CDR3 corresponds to CSARGQGNQPQHF. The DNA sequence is TGCAGTGCTAGAGGACAGGGAAATCAGCCCCAGCATTTT.